The 5 T cell receptor beta chains given below trace back to one sample, sequenced in a study of T cell repertoires in cytomegalovirus infection. TCRdb ran MiXCR on the reads and lists one entry per CDR3 protein. The table includes almost 300,000 distinct CDR3 sequences, about 9.2% detected once. Material: PBMCs. All receptors derive from a human donor in good health (CMV status not recorded). Some clones in this sample may be carry-over from other donors' samples.

This clonotype was seen at least ten times. The chain joins TRBV25-1 to TRBJ1-2, with D hard to call. Germline CDR1 reads MGHDK; CDR2 reads SYGVNS. This CDR3 contains 14 residues. Trimming left V 3 bases short and J 3 bases short, with 11 bases between. The CDR3 protein is CASSEGWVDYGYTF. For the CDR3, the DNA is TGTGCCAGCAGTGAGGGATGGGTCGACTATGGCTACACCTTC.

This clonotype was seen more than once but under ten times. The chain couples TRBV18 to TRBJ2-1; unclear D gene. Germline V gene data show CDR1 as KGHSH and CDR2 as LQKENI. Trimming stripped 1 base from V and 2 bases from J, with 12 bases between. The CDR3 runs to 16 residues. CDR3 DNA: TGTGCCAGCTCACCACGGCTGTCTACCGCCTACAATGAGCAGTTCTTC. Translation: CASSPRLSTAYNEQFF.

CDR3 DNA: TGTGCCAGCAGTCACAGGGCTCCCTACGAGCAGTACGTC. It encodes CASSHRAPYEQYV. The chain combines TRBV28 with TRBJ2-7; a weak D match, TRBD1 (6 bases). CDR3 length equals 13 residues. CDR1 is MDHEN, CDR2 SYDVKM, per germline. V gave up 5 bases and J gave up 2 bases, with 10 bases separating them.

The table lists this clonotype with many counts. The V gene is TRBV27, the J gene TRBJ2-3; unclear D gene. V was trimmed by 4 bases and J by 1 base, leaving 15 bases between them. The CDR3 has 16 residues. Per the germline V gene, CDR1 is MNHEY and CDR2 is SMNVEV (reference sequence). CDR3 DNA: TGTGCCAGCAGTTCATACAAGAACGTTGGCACAGATACGCAGTATTTT. Its translation: CASSSYKNVGTDTQYF.

At least ten counts were recorded for this clonotype. V is TRBV7-9 and J is TRBJ1-3; 9 nucleotides align to TRBD1. Germline V CDR1 and CDR2: SEHNR, FQNEAQ (reference sequence). The CDR3 has 19 amino acids. The V and J ends lost 3 bases and 2 bases, in that order; junction bases with no gene match: 14. The CDR3, as DNA: TGTGCCAGCAGCTTTTTTGAGACAGGGGGAAACTCCACTGGAAACACCATATATTTT. This codes for CASSFFETGGNSTGNTIYF.